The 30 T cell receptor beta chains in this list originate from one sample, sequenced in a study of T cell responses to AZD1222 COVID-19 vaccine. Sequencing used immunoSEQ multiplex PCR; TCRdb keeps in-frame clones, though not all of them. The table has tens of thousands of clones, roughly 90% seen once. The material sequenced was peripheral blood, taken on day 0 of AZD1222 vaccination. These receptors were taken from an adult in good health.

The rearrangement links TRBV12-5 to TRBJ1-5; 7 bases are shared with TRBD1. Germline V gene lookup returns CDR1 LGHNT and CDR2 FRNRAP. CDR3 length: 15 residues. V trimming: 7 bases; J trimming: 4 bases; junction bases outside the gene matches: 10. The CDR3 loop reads CASAGGVGENQPQHF. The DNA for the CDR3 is TGTGCTAGTGCAGGGGGAGTGGGGGAAAATCAGCCCCAGCATTTT.

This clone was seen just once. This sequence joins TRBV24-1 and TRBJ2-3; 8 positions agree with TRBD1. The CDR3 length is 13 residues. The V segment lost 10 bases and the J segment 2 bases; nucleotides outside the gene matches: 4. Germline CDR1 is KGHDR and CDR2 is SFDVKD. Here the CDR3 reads CATGQGTTDTQYF. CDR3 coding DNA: TGTGCCACTGGACAGGGCACCACAGATACGCAGTATTTT.

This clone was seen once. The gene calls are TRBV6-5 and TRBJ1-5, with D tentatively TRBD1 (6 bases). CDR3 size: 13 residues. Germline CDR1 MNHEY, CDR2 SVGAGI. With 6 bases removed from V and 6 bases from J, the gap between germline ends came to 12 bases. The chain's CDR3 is CASRGGIRQPQHF. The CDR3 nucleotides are TGTGCCAGCAGAGGGGGGATTCGTCAGCCCCAGCATTTT.

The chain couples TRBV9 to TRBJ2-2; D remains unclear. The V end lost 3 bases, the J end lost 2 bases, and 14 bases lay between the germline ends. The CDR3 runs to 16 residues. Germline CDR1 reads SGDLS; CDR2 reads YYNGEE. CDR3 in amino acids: CASSATMWGNTGELFF. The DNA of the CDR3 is TGTGCCAGCAGCGCAACCATGTGGGGAAACACCGGGGAGCTGTTTTTT.

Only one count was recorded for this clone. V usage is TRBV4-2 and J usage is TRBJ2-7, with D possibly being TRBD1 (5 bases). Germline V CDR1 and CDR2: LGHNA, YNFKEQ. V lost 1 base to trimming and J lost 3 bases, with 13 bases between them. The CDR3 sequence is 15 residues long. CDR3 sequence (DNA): TGTGCCAGCAGCCAAGGACTCGACAGATACTACGAGCAGTACTTC. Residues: CASSQGLDRYYEQYF.

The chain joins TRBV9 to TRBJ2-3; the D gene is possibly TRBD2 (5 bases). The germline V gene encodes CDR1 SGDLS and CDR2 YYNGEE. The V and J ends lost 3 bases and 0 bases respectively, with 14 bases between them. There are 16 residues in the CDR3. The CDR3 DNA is TGTGCCAGCAGCGGGAGGCGGACGGCTAGCACAGATACGCAGTATTTT. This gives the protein CASSGRRTASTDTQYF.

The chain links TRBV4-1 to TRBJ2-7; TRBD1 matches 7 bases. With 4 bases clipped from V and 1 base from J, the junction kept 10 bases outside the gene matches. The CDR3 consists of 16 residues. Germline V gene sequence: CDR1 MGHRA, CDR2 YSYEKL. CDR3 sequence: CASSLSPGGQSYEQYF. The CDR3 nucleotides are TGCGCCAGCAGCCTGTCCCCAGGGGGACAATCCTACGAGCAGTACTTC.

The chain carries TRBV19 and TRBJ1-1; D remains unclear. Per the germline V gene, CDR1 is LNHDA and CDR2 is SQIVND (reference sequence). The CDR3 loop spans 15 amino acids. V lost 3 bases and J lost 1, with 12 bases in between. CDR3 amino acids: CASSIEGGKNTEAFF. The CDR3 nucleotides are TGTGCCAGTAGTATCGAGGGAGGGAAGAACACTGAAGCTTTCTTT.

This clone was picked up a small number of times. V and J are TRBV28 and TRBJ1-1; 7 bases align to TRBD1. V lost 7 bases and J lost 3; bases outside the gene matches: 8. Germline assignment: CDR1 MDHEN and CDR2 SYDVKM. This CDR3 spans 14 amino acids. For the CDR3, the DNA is TGTGCCAGCAACTCACAGGGGAGATACACTGAAGCTTTCTTT. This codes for CASNSQGRYTEAFF.

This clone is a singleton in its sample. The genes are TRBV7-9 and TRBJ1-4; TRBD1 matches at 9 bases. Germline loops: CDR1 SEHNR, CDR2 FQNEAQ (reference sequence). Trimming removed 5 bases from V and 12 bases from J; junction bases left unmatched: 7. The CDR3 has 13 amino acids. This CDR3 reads CASSPQGAEELFF. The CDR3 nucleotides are TGTGCCAGCAGCCCACAGGGGGCGGAGGAACTGTTTTTT. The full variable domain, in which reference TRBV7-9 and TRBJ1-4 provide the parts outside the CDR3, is DTGVSQNPRHKITKRGQNVTFRCDPISEHNRLYWYRQTLGQGPEFLTYFQNEAQLEKSRLLSDRFSAERPKGSFSTLEIQRTEQGDSAMYLCASSPQGAEELFFGSGTQLSVL.

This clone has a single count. The CDR3 sequence: CASSPAGGGYTEAFF. The CDR3 nucleotides are TGTGCCAGCAGCCCCGCGGGGGGAGGGTACACTGAAGCTTTCTTT. The chain joins TRBV7-2 to TRBJ1-1, with TRBD1 as a possible D gene (5 bases). Germline V lookup: CDR1 SGHTA, CDR2 FQGNSA. This CDR3 spans 15 amino acids. The V end was cut by 5 bases, the J end by 3 bases, with 16 bases between.

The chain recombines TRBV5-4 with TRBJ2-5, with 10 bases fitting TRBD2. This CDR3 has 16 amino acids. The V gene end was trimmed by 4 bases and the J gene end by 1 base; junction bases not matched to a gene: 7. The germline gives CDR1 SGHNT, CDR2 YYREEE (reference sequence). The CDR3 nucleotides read TGTGCCAGCAGCCCCAGGACTAGCGGAACCCAAGAGACCCAGTACTTC. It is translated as CASSPRTSGTQETQYF.

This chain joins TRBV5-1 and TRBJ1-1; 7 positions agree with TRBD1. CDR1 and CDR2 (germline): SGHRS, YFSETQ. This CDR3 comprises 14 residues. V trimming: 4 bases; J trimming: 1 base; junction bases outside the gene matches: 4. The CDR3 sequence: CASSATGSNTEAFF. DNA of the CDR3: TGCGCCAGCAGCGCGACAGGGTCGAACACTGAAGCTTTCTTT.

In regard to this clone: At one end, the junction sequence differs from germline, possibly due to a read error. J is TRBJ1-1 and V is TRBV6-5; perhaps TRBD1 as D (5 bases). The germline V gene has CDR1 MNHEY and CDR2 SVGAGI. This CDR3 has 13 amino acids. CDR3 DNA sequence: TGTGCCGGCAGACAGACCCCAAACACTGAAGCTTTCTTT. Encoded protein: CAGRQTPNTEAFF.

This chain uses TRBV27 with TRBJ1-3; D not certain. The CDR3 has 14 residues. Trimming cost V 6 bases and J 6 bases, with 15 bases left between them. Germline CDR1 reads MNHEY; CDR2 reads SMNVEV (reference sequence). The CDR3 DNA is TGTGCCAGCAGCAAGGACCTACTGGAAAACACCATATATTTT. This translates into CASSKDLLENTIYF.

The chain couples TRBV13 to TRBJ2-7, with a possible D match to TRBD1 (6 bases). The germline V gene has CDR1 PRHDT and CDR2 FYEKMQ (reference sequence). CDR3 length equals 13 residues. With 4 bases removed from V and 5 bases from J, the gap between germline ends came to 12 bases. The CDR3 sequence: CASSSPNRDEQYF. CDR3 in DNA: TGTGCCAGCAGCTCACCCAACAGGGACGAGCAGTACTTC. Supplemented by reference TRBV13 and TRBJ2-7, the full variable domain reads AAGVIQSPRHLIKEKRETATLKCYPIPRHDTVYWYQQGPGQDPQFLISFYEKMQSDKGSIPDRFSAQQFSDYHSELNMSSLELGDSALYFCASSSPNRDEQYFGPGTRLTVT.

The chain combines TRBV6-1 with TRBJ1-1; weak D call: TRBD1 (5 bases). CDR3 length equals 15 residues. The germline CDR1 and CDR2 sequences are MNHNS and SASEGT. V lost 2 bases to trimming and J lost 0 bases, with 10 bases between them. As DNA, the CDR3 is TGTGCCAGCAGTGAATACGACAGTTTGAACACTGAAGCTTTCTTT. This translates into CASSEYDSLNTEAFF.

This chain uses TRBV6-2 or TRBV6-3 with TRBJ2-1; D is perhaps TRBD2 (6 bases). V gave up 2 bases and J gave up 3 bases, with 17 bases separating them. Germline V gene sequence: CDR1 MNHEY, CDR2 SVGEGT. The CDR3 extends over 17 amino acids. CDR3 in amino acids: CASSYRPRLGGYNEQFF. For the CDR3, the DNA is TGTGCCAGCAGTTACCGCCCGCGGCTGGGAGGCTACAATGAGCAGTTCTTC.

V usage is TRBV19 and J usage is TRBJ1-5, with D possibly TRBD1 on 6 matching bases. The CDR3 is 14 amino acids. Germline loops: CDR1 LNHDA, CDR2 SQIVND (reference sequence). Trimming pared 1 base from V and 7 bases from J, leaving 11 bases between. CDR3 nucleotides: TGTGCCAGTAGTATAGGCTCCCAGGGGCAGCCCCAGCATTTT. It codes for CASSIGSQGQPQHF.

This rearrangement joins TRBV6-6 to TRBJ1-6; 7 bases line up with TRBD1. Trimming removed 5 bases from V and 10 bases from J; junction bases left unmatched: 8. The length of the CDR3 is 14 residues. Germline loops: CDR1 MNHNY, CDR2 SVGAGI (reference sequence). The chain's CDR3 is CASSPDRVGSPLHF. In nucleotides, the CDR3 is TGTGCCAGCAGTCCTGACAGGGTAGGATCACCCCTCCACTTT.

The CDR3 loop is CASSFSGQNTYEQYF. In DNA form, the CDR3 reads TGTGCCAGCAGCTTCTCGGGACAAAATACCTACGAGCAGTACTTC. The chain has TRBV7-2 and TRBJ2-7, with D perhaps TRBD1 (6 bases). With 3 bases removed from V and 2 bases from J, the gap between germline ends came to 14 bases. From germline, CDR1 is SGHTA and CDR2 FQGNSA. The CDR3 runs 15 residues. The variable domain in full, completed from reference TRBV7-2 and TRBJ2-7, reads GAGVSQSPSNKVTEKGKDVELRCDPISGHTALYWYRQSLGQGLEFLIYFQGNSAPDKSGLPSDRFSAERTGGSVSTLTIQRTQQEDSAVYLCASSFSGQNTYEQYFGPGTRLTVT.

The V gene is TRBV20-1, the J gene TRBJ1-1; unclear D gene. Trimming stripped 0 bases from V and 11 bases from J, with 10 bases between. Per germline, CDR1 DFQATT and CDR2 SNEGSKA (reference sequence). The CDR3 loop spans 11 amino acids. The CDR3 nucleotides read TGCAGTGCTAGAGATCGGGTCCTTGCTTTCTTT. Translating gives CSARDRVLAFF.

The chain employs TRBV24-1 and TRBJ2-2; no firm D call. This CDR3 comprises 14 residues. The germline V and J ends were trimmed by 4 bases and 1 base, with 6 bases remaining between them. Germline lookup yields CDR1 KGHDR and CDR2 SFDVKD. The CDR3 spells CATSEGMNTGELFF. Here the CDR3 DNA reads TGTGCCACCAGTGAGGGGATGAACACCGGGGAGCTGTTTTTT.

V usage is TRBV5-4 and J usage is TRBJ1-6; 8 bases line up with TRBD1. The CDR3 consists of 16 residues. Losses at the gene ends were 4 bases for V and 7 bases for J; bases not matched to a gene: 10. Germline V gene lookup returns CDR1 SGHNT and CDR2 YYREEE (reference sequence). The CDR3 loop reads CASSPTRQGRNSPLHF. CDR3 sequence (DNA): TGTGCCAGCAGCCCCACACGACAGGGGAGGAATTCACCCCTCCACTTT.

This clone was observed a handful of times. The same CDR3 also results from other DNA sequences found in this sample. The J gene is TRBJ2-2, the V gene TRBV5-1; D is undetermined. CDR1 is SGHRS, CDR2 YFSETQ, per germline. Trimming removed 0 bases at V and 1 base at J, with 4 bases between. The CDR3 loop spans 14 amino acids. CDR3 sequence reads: CASSLGGNTGELFF. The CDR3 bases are TGCGCCAGCAGCTTGGGGGGGAACACCGGGGAGCTGTTTTTT. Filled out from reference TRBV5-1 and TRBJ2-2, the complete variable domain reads KAGVTQTPRYLIKTRGQQVTLSCSPISGHRSVSWYQQTPGQGLQFLFEYFSETQRNKGNFPGRFSGRQFSNSRSEMNVSTLELGDSALYLCASSLGGNTGELFFGEGSRLTVL.

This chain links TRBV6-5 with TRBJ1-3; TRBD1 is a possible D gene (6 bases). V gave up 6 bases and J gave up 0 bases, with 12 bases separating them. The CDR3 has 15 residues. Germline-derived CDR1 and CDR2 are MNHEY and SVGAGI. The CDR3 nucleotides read TGTGCCAGCAGGCCTCAGGGGCGCTCTGGAAACACCATATATTTT. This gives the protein CASRPQGRSGNTIYF.

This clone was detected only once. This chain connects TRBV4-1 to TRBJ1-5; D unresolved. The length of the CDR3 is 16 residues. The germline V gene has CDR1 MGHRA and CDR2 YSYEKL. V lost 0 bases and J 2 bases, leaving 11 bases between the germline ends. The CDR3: CASSQDRGSGNQPQHF. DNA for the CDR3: TGCGCCAGCAGCCAAGATCGCGGTAGCGGCAATCAGCCCCAGCATTTT.

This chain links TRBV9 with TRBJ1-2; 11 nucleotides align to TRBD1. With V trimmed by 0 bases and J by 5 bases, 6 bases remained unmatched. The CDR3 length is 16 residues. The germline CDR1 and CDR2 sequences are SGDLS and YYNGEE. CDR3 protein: CASSVVVGQGVYGYTF. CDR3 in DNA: TGTGCCAGCAGCGTAGTGGTGGGACAGGGGGTTTATGGCTACACCTTC.

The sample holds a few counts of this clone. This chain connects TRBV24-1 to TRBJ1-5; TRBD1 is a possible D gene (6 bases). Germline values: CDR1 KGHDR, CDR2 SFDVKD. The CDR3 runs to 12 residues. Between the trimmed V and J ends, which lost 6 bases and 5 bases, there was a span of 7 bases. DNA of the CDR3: TGTGCCACCAGTCGGACAGATCAGCCCCAGCATTTT. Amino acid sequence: CATSRTDQPQHF.

The CDR3 loop is CASSQETQGGSEKLFF. CDR3 DNA sequence: TGTGCCAGCAGCCAAGAAACACAGGGGGGCAGTGAAAAACTGTTTTTT. The chain employs TRBV3-1 (or the pseudogene TRBV3-2) and TRBJ1-4; 8 bases are shared with TRBD1. V dropped 0 bases and J dropped 7; count of bases not matched to a gene: 7. Germline CDR1 and CDR2: LGHDT and YNNKEL (reference sequence). CDR3 length: 16 residues.